This T cell receptor (beta chain) was identified during a study of vaccination and CD4 T cells after COVID-19. Study in general: Nasal swab PCR identified SARS-CoV-2 in the convalescent patients, of whom roughly ten were mild and one severe.

As to this clonotype: Its antigen is unidentified.

CD4+ T cells that had been cultured provided DNA sequenced with the Oncomine TCR Beta short-read assay. TCRdb used MiXCR to reprocess the PCR reads, holding one entry per CDR3 protein. Found here are about 18,000 distinct CDR3 sequences, roughly 58% of them singletons; the top ten hold 5.5% to 7%. Treatment indicated: roughly 10-day PBMC culture with coronavirus spike peptide pools or control peptides (ViraFEST assay). CDR1 and CDR2 (germline): SGHRS, YFSETQ. The ends lost 1 base at V and 1 base at J; junction bases unmatched: 0. The CDR3 extends over 14 amino acids. This chain uses TRBV5-1 with TRBJ1-2; TRBD1 matches 8 bases. Specimen: CD4+ T cells from blood, cultured in vitro, collected before SARS-CoV-2 vaccination. The sequence derives from a human donor who had recovered from COVID-19. The CDR3 is CASSLTGGNYGYTF. In DNA form, the CDR3 reads TGCGCCAGCAGCTTGACAGGGGGTAACTATGGCTACACCTTC.